These 6 T cell receptor beta chains came from one sample sequenced in a study of T cell repertoires in ileal Crohn's disease. Regarding time point: neoterminal ileum biopsy at postoperative endoscopy, about 6 months after surgery. Profiled with immunoSEQ multiplex PCR; TCRdb holds only in-frame clones, not every one. The profile shows more than 8,500 clones, roughly 85% of them singletons. The sample consisted of ileal tissue. The receptors shown here come from an adult with Crohn's disease.

This clone was counted once. The chain joins TRBV2 to TRBJ1-2; the match to TRBD1 covers 8 bases. The CDR3 totals 16 residues. V shed 8 bases and J 2 bases; nucleotides not matched to a gene: 13. Germline loops: CDR1 SNHLY, CDR2 FYNNEI. CDR3 sequence: CASRTSTGAPNYGYTF. The CDR3 DNA follows: TGTGCCAGCCGCACCTCGACAGGGGCCCCCAACTATGGCTACACCTTC.

This clone was observed a single time. The V call is TRBV6-4, the J call TRBJ1-5; D might be TRBD1 (5 bases). The CDR3 length is 14 residues. Trimming removed 5 bases from V and 5 bases from J, with 13 bases in between. Germline V CDR1 and CDR2: MRHNA, SNTAGT. Written as DNA, the CDR3 is TGTGCCAGCAGTCGGGGGGGATCCTATCAGCCCCAGCATTTT. Residues: CASSRGGSYQPQHF.

The CDR3 here is CASSRIGGVPYEQYF. The CDR3 DNA reads TGTGCCAGCAGCCGTATCGGGGGGGTCCCCTACGAGCAGTACTTC. The genes are TRBV11-2 and TRBJ2-5, with 8 bases lining up with TRBD2. With the DNA end fitting TRBJ2-7 better, the J assignment may be wrong. Per germline, CDR1 SGHAT and CDR2 FQNNGV. This CDR3 contains 15 residues.

In this sample, this clone turned up once. The chain combines TRBV19 with TRBJ2-7; TRBD1 agrees at 7 bases. CDR3 length: 13 amino acids. Germline CDR1 reads LNHDA; CDR2 reads SQIVND (reference sequence). V dropped 5 bases and J dropped 4; count of bases not matched to a gene: 5. The CDR3 coding sequence is TGTGCCAGTAGTCTGGCAGGGGGATACGAGCAGTACTTC. This codes for CASSLAGGYEQYF.

This sequence joins TRBV4-3 and TRBJ2-7; 8 positions match TRBD2. Per germline, CDR1 LGHNA and CDR2 YSLEER. CDR3 length: 16 amino acids. V shed 1 base, J shed 3 bases, and the junction held 8 bases outside the gene matches. The CDR3 loop is CASSQAICGGCYEQYF. For the CDR3, the DNA is TGCGCCAGCAGCCAAGCTATATGCGGGGGGTGCTACGAGCAGTACTTC.

CDR3 residues: CASRPGGRTEAFF. The DNA of the CDR3 is TGTGCCAGCAGGCCCGGGGGGAGGACTGAAGCTTTCTTT. The rearrangement links TRBV14 to TRBJ1-1; D might be TRBD1 (5 bases). Germline CDR1 is SGHDN and CDR2 is FVKESK. This CDR3 comprises 13 residues. Trimming cost V 6 bases and J 5 bases, with 13 bases left between them.